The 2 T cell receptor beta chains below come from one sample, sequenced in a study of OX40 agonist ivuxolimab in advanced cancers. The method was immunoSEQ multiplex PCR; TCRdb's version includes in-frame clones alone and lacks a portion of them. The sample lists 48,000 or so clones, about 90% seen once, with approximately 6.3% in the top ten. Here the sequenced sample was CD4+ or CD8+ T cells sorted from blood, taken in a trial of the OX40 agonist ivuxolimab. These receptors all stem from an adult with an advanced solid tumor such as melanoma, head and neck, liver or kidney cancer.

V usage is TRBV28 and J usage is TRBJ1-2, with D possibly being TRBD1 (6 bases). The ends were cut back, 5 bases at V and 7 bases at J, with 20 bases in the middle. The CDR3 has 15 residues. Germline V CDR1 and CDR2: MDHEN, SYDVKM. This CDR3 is CASSHPDSPRSGYTF. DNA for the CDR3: TGTGCCAGCAGTCACCCGGACAGCCCGCGGAGTGGCTACACCTTC.

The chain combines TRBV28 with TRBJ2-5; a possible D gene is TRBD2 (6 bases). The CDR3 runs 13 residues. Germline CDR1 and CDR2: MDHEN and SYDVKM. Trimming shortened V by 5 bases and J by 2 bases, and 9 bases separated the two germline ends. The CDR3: CASSRDLQETQYF. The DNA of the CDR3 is TGTGCCAGCAGTCGGGACTTGCAAGAGACCCAGTACTTC.